This section outlines one T cell receptor beta chain sequence together with its context. Its specificity is not known. V was pared by 4 bases and J by 7 bases, with 4 bases of the junction left unmatched. The CDR3 has 13 residues. From germline, CDR1 is LNHDA and CDR2 SQIVND (reference sequence). Method: immunoSEQ multiplex PCR; TCRdb's copy keeps in-frame clones and lacks some. Of roughly 120,000 clones in the sample, roughly nine tenths were seen once. The data belong to a study of T cell responses to AZD1222 COVID-19 vaccine. Study results and caveats: Vaccination with two AZD1222 doses was followed by a rise in Spike-specific TCR breadth and depth. CD4 TCRs linked to vaccination spanned spike, dominating at 160-218 and 743-854. Most donors were white British, females outnumbered males, and clonal diversity was possibly underestimated. Nearly half of spike-specific TCRs reportedly go after variant regions that carry no mutations.

This sequence originates from an adult in good health. This material consisted of peripheral blood, taken on day 0 of AZD1222 vaccination. This chain uses TRBV19 with TRBJ1-5, with 7 nucleotides matching TRBD1. The CDR3, as DNA: TGTGCCAGTAGTAAGACAGGGAGCCAGCCCCAGCATTTT. This encodes CASSKTGSQPQHF.